This T cell receptor (beta chain) came from a study of blood T cell repertoires in COVID-19. Study information: The United States, Italy and Spain were the sources of the acute and convalescent COVID-19 samples.

The V gene's germline CDR1 is SGHTA and CDR2 FQGNSA. V was pared by 9 bases and J by 5 bases, with 11 bases of the junction left unmatched. The CDR3 sequence is 14 residues long. Profiled with immunoSEQ multiplex PCR; TCRdb holds only in-frame clones, not every one. The sample holds 300,000 or so clones; just under 90% are singletons and the top ten take roughly 3.6%. The chain uses TRBV7-2 and TRBJ2-5; 8 bases align to TRBD2. This TCR came from a woman aged 40 to 49 with acute or convalescent COVID-19. The specimen sequenced was peripheral blood. CDR3 DNA: TGTGCCAGTGGGGTCGGGGGGGCGATCGAGACCCAGTACTTC. This translates into CASGVGGAIETQYF.